The table lists the clone carrying this T cell receptor beta chain with a few counts. These data originate in a study of graft-versus-host responses after intestinal transplantation. In the study overall: Every one of the recipients received anti-thymocyte globulin induction and afterwards took tacrolimus and steroids for around 3 years.

Plating of some 200,000 CFSE-labeled responder cells was done together with some 200,000 irradiated, violet-dye-labeled stimulator cells. CD4 and CD8 responders that proliferated in the reaction were FACS-sorted. With 0 bases removed from V and 5 bases from J, the gap between germline ends came to 11 bases. Germline V gene lookup returns CDR1 MGHRA and CDR2 YSYEKL. CDR3 length equals 15 residues. Repertoires were generated with immunoSEQ multiplex PCR, while TCRdb's copy carries only in-frame clones and drops some. The sample records roughly 14,000 clones, almost 30% being singletons. Study-wide points: With peak circulating GvH clone levels came an association with early post-transplant HvG declines.

This rearrangement joins TRBV4-1 to TRBJ1-5; D not resolved. Here the sequenced sample was alloreactive CD4+ T cells from a mixed lymphocyte reaction culture, taken before intestinal transplant. Subset indicated: CFSE-low proliferating T cells sorted from approximately 6-day pre-transplant mixed lymphocyte reaction (GvH or HvG direction). The receptor's source is a human patient who received an intestinal transplant. CDR3 loop: CASSQEAPGHQPQHF. CDR3 bases: TGCGCCAGCAGCCAAGAAGCGCCCGGGCATCAGCCCCAGCATTTT.